This is a list of T cell receptor beta chains from one sample in a study of blood T cell repertoires in COVID-19. Assay: immunoSEQ multiplex PCR; the TCRdb copy retains only in-frame clones and omits some. The table shows 25,000 to 35,000 clones, with over 90% occurring only once. Sequences were obtained from peripheral blood. All receptors come from a human donor in a cohort sampled during active COVID-19. Both conserved end residues are part of each CDR3. D genes are given only for firm matches. Some rows have no size entry. The others give once, few or many, or a class for an expanded clone.

V	J	size	D	DNA	CDR3
TRBV5-1	TRBJ2-2	-	TRBD2	TGCGCCAGCAGCTTGGGACTAGCGGGACACACCGGGGAGCTGTTTTTT	CASSLGLAGHTGELFF
TRBV6-5	TRBJ1-1	-	-	TGTGCCAGCAGCCTAGTGGAGGGGAACACTGAAGCTTTCTTT	CASSLVEGNTEAFF
TRBV7-9	TRBJ2-3	-	-	TGTGCCAGCAGCTTAGTAGGAACTAGGAATATCGCGCAGTATTTT	CASSLVGTRNIAQYF
TRBV30	TRBJ1-5	-	-	TGTGCCTGGAGTGTACGGACAGCGGGGAGCAATCAGCCCCAGCATTTT	CAWSVRTAGSNQPQHF
TRBV19	TRBJ1-6	-	-	TGTGCCAGTAGTACAGGACAAGATAATTCACCCCTCCACTTT	CASSTGQDNSPLHF
TRBV12-3/TRBV12-4	TRBJ1-5	few	-	TGTGCCAGCAGTTTTCGCAGGGGGCCCCAGCATTTT	CASSFRRGPQHF
TRBV4-1	TRBJ2-1	-	TRBD1	TGCGCCAGCAGCCAGGGACAGGGAGCCTACAATGAGCAGTTCTTC	CASSQGQGAYNEQFF
TRBV3-1/TRBV3-2	TRBJ2-2	-	-	TGTGCCACCAGCCCGAGGGACGGGGAGCTGTTTTTT	CATSPRDGELFF
TRBV7-2	TRBJ2-5	-	TRBD1	TGTGCCAGCAGCCATCAGGGGACAGGACACCAAGAGACCCAGTACTTC	CASSHQGTGHQETQYF
TRBV5-1	TRBJ2-5	-	TRBD1	TGCGCCAGCAGCTACGACTTAGGACAGGGCGCCTACTTC	CASSYDLGQGAYF
TRBV28	TRBJ2-7	-	-	TGTGCCAGCACCTTGAGGCTCGGCTCCTACGAGCAGTACTTC	CASTLRLGSYEQYF
TRBV4-2	TRBJ2-7	-	TRBD1	TGTGCCAGCAGCCCTCGGTATCGGGGACAGGGCGTAAAGGGCCCTCGGGACGAGCAGTACTTC	CASSPRYRGQGVKGPRDEQYF
TRBV3-1/TRBV3-2	TRBJ2-3	-	-	TGTGCCAGCAGCCAAGAACGGAGCCGGGGTACGCAGTATTTT	CASSQERSRGTQYF
TRBV6-6	TRBJ1-2	-	-	TGTGCCAGCAGTTACAAACAGGTCTATGGCTACACCTTC	CASSYKQVYGYTF
TRBV7-8	TRBJ2-7	-	TRBD1	TGTGCCAGCAGCTGGGACAGACCGACCTACGAGCAGTACTTC	CASSWDRPTYEQYF
TRBV7-9	TRBJ2-2	-	TRBD1	TGTGCCAGCAGCGGATGGGACAGGGGGTTAGGCACCGGGGAGCTGTTTTTT	CASSGWDRGLGTGELFF
TRBV30	TRBJ2-1	-	TRBD1	TGTGCCTGGAGTTGGACAGGCAACAATGAGCAGTTCTTC	CAWSWTGNNEQFF
TRBV18	TRBJ1-4	-	-	TGTGCCAGCTCACGACAGTCAACTAATGAAAAACTGTTTTTT	CASSRQSTNEKLFF
TRBV24-1	TRBJ2-6	-	-	TGTGCCACCAGTGAAGCGGGTGGGGCCAACGTCCTGACTTTC	CATSEAGGANVLTF
TRBV29-1	TRBJ2-3	-	-	TGCAGCGTTGTCGACAGATCCACAGATACGCAGTATTTT	CSVVDRSTDTQYF
TRBV7-9	TRBJ1-5	-	-	TGTGCCAGCAGCCGGGGGATTGGCAATCAGCCCCAGCATTTT	CASSRGIGNQPQHF
TRBV11-2	TRBJ2-2	-	-	TGTGCCAGCAGCTGGGCAAGTGAGGAGCTGTTTTTT	CASSWASEELFF
TRBV7-3	TRBJ1-1	-	-	TGTGCCAGCAGCAGGGAAGGGTCTTGGGGCGGGGTAAACACTGAAGCTTTCTTT	CASSREGSWGGVNTEAFF
TRBV3-1/TRBV3-2	TRBJ2-2	once	TRBD1	TGTGCCAGCAGCCGAGTCGGGACAGGGCCTAAGGGGGAGCTGTTTTTT	CASSRVGTGPKGELFF
TRBV19	TRBJ2-1	-	TRBD2	TGTGCCAGTAGTATAGGGTACGGGAGGCCCACCCTCAATGAGCAGTTCTTC	CASSIGYGRPTLNEQFF
TRBV7-8	TRBJ2-7	-	TRBD2	TGTGCCAGCAGCTTAGGCGGGGGCTCCTACGAGCAGTACTTC	CASSLGGGSYEQYF
TRBV6-5	TRBJ2-6	-	-	TGTGCCAGCAGAGCCCCAAACTCTGGGGCCAACGTCCTGACTTTC	CASRAPNSGANVLTF
TRBV6-4	TRBJ2-5	once	TRBD2	TGTGCCAGCAGTGTCGAGGCGGGAGGGGAGACCCAGTACTTC	CASSVEAGGETQYF
TRBV3-1/TRBV3-2	TRBJ2-7	-	-	TGTGCCAGCAGCCCCGTACTAGGCGCCGGGCGCGAGCAGTACTTC	CASSPVLGAGREQYF
TRBV19	TRBJ2-6	-	TRBD1	TGTGCCAGTAGAATCAGGACAGGGGGCAGATCTGGGGCCAACGTCCTGACTTTC	CASRIRTGGRSGANVLTF
TRBV19	TRBJ2-1	-	-	TGTGCCAGTAGACAAACGGGGGTCTCCTACAATGAGCAGTTCTTC	CASRQTGVSYNEQFF
TRBV28	TRBJ1-5	-	TRBD1	TGTGCCAGCAGCCTCGGGGGACAGATCAATCAGCCCCAGCATTTT	CASSLGGQINQPQHF
TRBV10-3	TRBJ1-4	-	TRBD1	TGTGCCATCAGCCAGGGGGCTGCTAATGAAAAACTGTTTTTT	CAISQGAANEKLFF
TRBV14	TRBJ1-3	-	-	TGTGCCAGCAGCCTTCACGGTGGAAACACCATATATTTT	CASSLHGGNTIYF
TRBV7-9	TRBJ1-1	-	-	TGTGCCAGCAGCCCCTCAGGGTTTGAAGCTTTCTTT	CASSPSGFEAFF
TRBV6-5	TRBJ2-7	-	TRBD2	TGTGCCAGCAGTTTAGGATCGGGGGGGTCCTACGAGCAGTACTTC	CASSLGSGGSYEQYF
TRBV5-1	TRBJ1-1	-	TRBD1	TGCGCCAGCAGCTTGAGCGCAGGGGGTTCTGAAGCTTTCTTT	CASSLSAGGSEAFF
TRBV28	TRBJ1-6	-	TRBD1	TGTGCCAGCAGTCAACTACAGACAGGGATGAATTCACCCCTCCACTTT	CASSQLQTGMNSPLHF
TRBV28	TRBJ2-7	-	-	TGTGCCAGCGAGGGAGGACAGGCGAGCTCCTACGAGCAGTACTTC	CASEGGQASSYEQYF
TRBV27	TRBJ2-1	-	TRBD2	TGTGCCAGCGGAGCGGGAGGGCCCTACAATGAGCAGTTCTTC	CASGAGGPYNEQFF
TRBV5-1	TRBJ2-7	-	-	TGCGCCAGCAGCTTAGGTCGGGGAGGCGAGCAGTACTTC	CASSLGRGGEQYF
TRBV1	TRBJ2-1	-	-	TGCACCAGTAGAATCAGCGGGAGGCTGAGTGAGCAGTTCTTC	CTSRISGRLSEQFF
TRBV5-1	TRBJ2-7	-	-	TGCGCCAGCAGCTTGAGAGGTGCTGAGACAGCGAGCTCCTACGAGCAGTACTTC	CASSLRGAETASSYEQYF
TRBV18	TRBJ2-2	-	-	TGTGCCAGCTCACCTATTCTAGCTGGCGGGGAGCTGTTTTTT	CASSPILAGGELFF
TRBV7-9	TRBJ1-2	-	TRBD1	TGTGCCAGCAGCACTACCAGGGGGTCGGCGGAGGGCTACACCTTC	CASSTTRGSAEGYTF
TRBV5-6	TRBJ2-7	-	-	TGTGCCAGCAGCCTAGGACTGGATGCTTTGGAGCAGTACTTC	CASSLGLDALEQYF
TRBV5-1	TRBJ1-5	-	-	TGCGCCAGCAGCTTTCTAGTAGATCAGCCCCAGCATTTT	CASSFLVDQPQHF
TRBV18	TRBJ2-5	-	-	TGTGCCAGCTCACCGGCGACACTTCAAGAGACCCAGTACTTC	CASSPATLQETQYF